This T cell receptor (beta chain) is drawn from a study of response to subunit inactivated influenza vaccine. Study findings and constraints: Authors suggested that a seasonal influenza vaccination recruits few new T cells each time.

Turning to this clonotype: The antigen is not known.

The V end was cut by 4 bases, the J end by 1 base, with 5 bases between. The CDR3 loop spans 12 amino acids. CDR1 SGHDT and CDR2 YYEEEE come from the germline V gene. TCRdb re-derived calls from the RT-PCR reads in MiXCR, one entry per CDR3 protein. This table has 160,000 or so distinct CDR3 sequences, roughly 10% appearing once. The V call is TRBV5-6, the J call TRBJ1-2, with D uncertain. The sequence derives from a man aged 50-60 years who received an inactivated influenza vaccine. The sequencing here drew on non-naive T cells sorted from PBMCs, taken roughly 45 days after vaccination. In DNA form, the CDR3 reads TGTGCCAGCAGCAAAAATAACTATGGCTACACCTTC. This encodes CASSKNNYGYTF.